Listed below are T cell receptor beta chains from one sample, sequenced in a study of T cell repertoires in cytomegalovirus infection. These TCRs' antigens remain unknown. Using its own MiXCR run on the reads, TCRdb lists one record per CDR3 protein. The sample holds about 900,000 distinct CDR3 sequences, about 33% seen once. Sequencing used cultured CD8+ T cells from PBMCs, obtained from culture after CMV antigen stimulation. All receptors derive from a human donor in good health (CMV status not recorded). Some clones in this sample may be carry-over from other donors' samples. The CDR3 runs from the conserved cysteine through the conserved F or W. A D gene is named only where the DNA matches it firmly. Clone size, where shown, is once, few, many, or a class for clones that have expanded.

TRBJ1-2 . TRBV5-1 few CASSSGTPWAPQAGYTF TGCGCCAGCAGCTCCGGGACCCCTTGGGCCCCTCAGGCGGGCTACACCTTC
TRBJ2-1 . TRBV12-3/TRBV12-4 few CASSPPAAGDYNEQFF TGTGCCAGCAGCCCACCGGCGGCCGGAGACTACAATGAGCAGTTCTTC
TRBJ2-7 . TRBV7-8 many CASSSSGFSYEQYF TGTGCCAGCAGCTCCTCTGGTTTCTCCTACGAGCAGTACTTC
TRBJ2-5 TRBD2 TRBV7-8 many CASSQAGDEETQYF TGTGCCAGCAGCCAGGCGGGGGACGAAGAGACCCAGTACTTC
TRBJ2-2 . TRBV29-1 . CSVGRLGTGELFF TGCAGCGTTGGCAGGCTTGGCACCGGGGAGCTGTTTTTT
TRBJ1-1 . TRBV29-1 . CSVEQDDTEAFF TGCAGCGTTGAACAGGACGACACTGAAGCTTTCTTT
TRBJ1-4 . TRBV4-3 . CASSQGDRRGEKLFF TGCGCCAGCAGCCAAGGAGACAGGCGTGGTGAAAAACTGTTTTTT
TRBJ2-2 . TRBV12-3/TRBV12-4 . CASSLALHGLWNTGELFF TGTGCCAGCAGTTTAGCGTTACATGGGCTGTGGAACACCGGGGAGCTGTTTTTT
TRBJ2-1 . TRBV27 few CASSFTSPPYNEQFF TGTGCCAGCAGTTTTACTAGCCCGCCCTACAATGAGCAGTTCTTC
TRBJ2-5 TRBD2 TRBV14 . CASSQDPSGTSRTKTQYF TGTGCCAGCAGCCAAGATCCTTCCGGGACTAGCAGGACGAAGACCCAGTACTTC
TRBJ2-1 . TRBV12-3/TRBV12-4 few CASSLNRAASEQFF TGTGCCAGCAGTTTAAACCGGGCAGCAAGCGAGCAGTTCTTC
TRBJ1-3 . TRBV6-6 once CASRAGTGNTIYF TGTGCCAGCAGGGCGGGTACTGGAAACACCATATATTTT
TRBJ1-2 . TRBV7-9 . CASSGRQVYDYTF TGTGCCAGCAGCGGACGACAGGTCTATGACTACACCTTC
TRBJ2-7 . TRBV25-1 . CAGPRTVSSYEQYF TGTGCCGGGCCACGGACAGTGAGCTCCTACGAGCAGTACTTC
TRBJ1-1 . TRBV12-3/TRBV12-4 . CASLGGGHQPEAFF TGTGCCAGCCTTGGGGGGGGGCATCAGCCTGAAGCTTTCTTT
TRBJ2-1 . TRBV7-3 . CASSPSLGGYNEQFF TGTGCCAGCAGCCCTTCTTTGGGGGGCTACAATGAGCAGTTCTTC
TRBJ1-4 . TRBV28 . CASSDGGPNEKLFF TGTGCCAGCAGTGACGGGGGCCCTAATGAAAAACTGTTTTTT
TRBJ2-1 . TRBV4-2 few CASHDGVGVEDEQFF TGTGCCTCCCACGACGGGGTAGGGGTTGAGGATGAGCAGTTCTTC
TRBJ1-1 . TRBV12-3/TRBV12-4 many CASRFRGLNTEAFF TGTGCCAGCAGGTTCAGGGGACTAAACACTGAAGCTTTCTTT
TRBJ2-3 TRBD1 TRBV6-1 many CAGRQGQSTDTQYF TGTGCCGGTCGACAGGGGCAGAGCACAGATACGCAGTATTTT
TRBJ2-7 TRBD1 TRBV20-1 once CSASRTGTYEQYF TGCAGTGCTAGCCGGACAGGAACCTACGAGCAGTACTTC
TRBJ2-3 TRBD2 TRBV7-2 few CASSVTSGGARTTDTQYF TGTGCCAGCAGCGTTACTAGCGGGGGCGCCCGGACCACAGATACGCAGTATTTT
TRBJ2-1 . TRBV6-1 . CASSELRYNEQFF TGTGCCAGCAGTGAACTTAGGTACAATGAGCAGTTCTTC
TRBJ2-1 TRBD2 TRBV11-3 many CASSLEASGVYNEQFF TGTGCCAGCAGCTTAGAAGCTAGCGGGGTCTACAATGAGCAGTTCTTC
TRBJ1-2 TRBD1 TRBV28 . CASSWTGVSGYTF TGTGCCAGCAGTTGGACAGGGGTCAGCGGCTACACCTTC
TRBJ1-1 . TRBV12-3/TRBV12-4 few CASALGETEAFF TGTGCCAGCGCCTTAGGGGAGACTGAAGCTTTCTTT
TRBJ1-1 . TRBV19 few CASSTYDLVTEAFF TGTGCCAGTAGTACCTACGACTTGGTCACTGAAGCTTTCTTT
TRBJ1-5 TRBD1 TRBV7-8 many CASSSPGQGPLLGNQPQHF TGTGCCAGCAGCTCACCGGGACAGGGCCCTCTTTTAGGCAATCAGCCCCAGCATTTT
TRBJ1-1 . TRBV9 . CASSVGGEGTEAFF TGTGCCAGCAGCGTAGGAGGGGAGGGCACTGAAGCTTTCTTT
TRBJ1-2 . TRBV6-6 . CASRLSGGSADNYGYTF TGTGCCAGCAGGTTGAGCGGGGGATCCGCCGATAACTATGGCTACACCTTC
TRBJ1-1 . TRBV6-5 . CASSESLTMNGEAFF TGTGCCAGCAGTGAAAGCCTGACAATGAACGGTGAAGCTTTCTTT
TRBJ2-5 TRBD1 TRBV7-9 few CASSQTDRGLGETQYF TGTGCCAGCAGCCAGACGGACAGGGGGCTAGGAGAGACCCAGTACTTC
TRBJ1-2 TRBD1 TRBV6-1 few CASSPGQRAGGYTF TGTGCCAGCAGTCCGGGACAGCGGGCGGGAGGCTACACCTTC
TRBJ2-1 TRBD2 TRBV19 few CASRVAGVDEQFF TGTGCCAGTAGAGTAGCGGGGGTGGATGAGCAGTTCTTC
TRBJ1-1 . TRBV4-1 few CASSLDKWTEAFF TGCGCCAGCAGCCTTGACAAGTGGACTGAAGCTTTCTTT
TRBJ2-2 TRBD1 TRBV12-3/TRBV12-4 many CASSIPGTGGHGELFF TGTGCCAGCAGCATCCCGGGGACAGGGGGCCACGGGGAGCTGTTTTTT
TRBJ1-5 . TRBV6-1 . CASSASEDTSRPQHF TGTGCCAGCAGTGCCTCCGAGGATACCTCGAGGCCCCAGCATTTT
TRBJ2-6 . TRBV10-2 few CASSELSVSGANVLTF TGCGCCAGCAGTGAGTTGTCGGTCTCTGGGGCCAACGTCCTGACTTTC
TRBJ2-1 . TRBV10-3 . CAISEVVGSYNERFF TGTGCCATCAGTGAAGTTGTGGGCTCCTACAATGAGCGGTTCTTC
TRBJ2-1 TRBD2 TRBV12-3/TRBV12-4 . CASFTSGAYNEQFF TGTGCCAGCTTCACTAGCGGGGCTTACAATGAGCAGTTCTTC
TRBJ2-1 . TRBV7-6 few CASVAGGNEQFF TGTGCCAGCGTGGCCGGGGGTAATGAGCAGTTCTTC
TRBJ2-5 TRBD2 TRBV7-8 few CASSLVGTSGANGTQYF TGTGCCAGCAGCTTAGTGGGGACTAGCGGGGCCAATGGGACCCAGTACTTC
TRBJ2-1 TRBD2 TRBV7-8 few CASSLEASGGRSEQFF TGTGCCAGCAGCTTAGAGGCTAGCGGGGGGAGGAGTGAGCAGTTCTTC
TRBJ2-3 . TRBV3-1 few CASSQRMDYPTDTQYF TGTGCCAGCAGCCAGAGGATGGACTACCCCACAGATACGCAGTATTTT
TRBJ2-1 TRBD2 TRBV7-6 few CASSKSGAPGNEQFF TGTGCCAGCAGCAAGAGCGGGGCCCCGGGAAATGAGCAGTTCTTC
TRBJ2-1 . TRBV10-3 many CAISGPDAQGSGNEQFF TGTGCCATCAGTGGGCCGGACGCGCAAGGGAGTGGGAATGAGCAGTTCTTC
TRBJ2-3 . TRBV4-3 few CASSQGVGGLLSTDTQYF TGCGCCAGCAGCCAAGGCGTCGGGGGGCTACTAAGCACAGATACGCAGTATTTT
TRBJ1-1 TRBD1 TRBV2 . CASRHRTGVDTEAFF TGTGCCAGCAGGCACCGGACAGGGGTTGACACTGAAGCTTTCTTT
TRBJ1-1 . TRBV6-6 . CASKPPPAGEAFF TGTGCCAGCAAGCCACCACCAGCGGGTGAAGCTTTCTTT
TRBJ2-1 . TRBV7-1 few CASSNRQKPYNEQFF TGTGCCAGCAGCAACCGACAGAAACCCTACAATGAGCAGTTCTTC
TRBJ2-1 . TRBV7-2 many CASSLIPLGRLYNEQFF TGTGCCAGCAGCTTGATCCCCCTGGGTCGGCTCTACAATGAGCAGTTCTTC
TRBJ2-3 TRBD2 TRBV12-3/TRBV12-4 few CASSPAAGGITDTQYF TGTGCCAGCAGCCCTGCGGCCGGGGGGATAACAGATACGCAGTATTTT
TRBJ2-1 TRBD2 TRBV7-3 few CASSSSLAGGPSYNEQFF TGTGCCAGCAGCTCATCTTTAGCGGGGGGGCCTTCCTACAATGAGCAGTTCTTC
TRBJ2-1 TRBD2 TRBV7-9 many CASSFARGGLNEQFF TGTGCCAGCAGCTTTGCCCGGGGGGGCTTGAATGAGCAGTTCTTC
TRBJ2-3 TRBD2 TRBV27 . CASSLVRGVSDTQYF TGTGCCAGCAGTTTAGTGCGGGGGGTTTCAGATACGCAGTATTTT
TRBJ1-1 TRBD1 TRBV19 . CASSIFWTGEGGSLTEAFF TGTGCCAGTAGTATATTTTGGACAGGGGAAGGAGGAAGCCTCACTGAAGCTTTCTTT
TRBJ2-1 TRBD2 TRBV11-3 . CASSSFSGGAWNEQFF TGTGCCAGCAGCTCCTTTAGCGGGGGGGCCTGGAATGAGCAGTTCTTC
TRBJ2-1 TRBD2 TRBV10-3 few CAISDERGPVNEQFF TGTGCCATCAGTGACGAGCGGGGGCCGGTCAATGAGCAGTTCTTC
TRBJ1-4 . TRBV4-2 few CASSQAGNSEEKLFF TGTGCCAGCAGCCAAGCGGGAAATAGTGAAGAAAAACTGTTTTTT